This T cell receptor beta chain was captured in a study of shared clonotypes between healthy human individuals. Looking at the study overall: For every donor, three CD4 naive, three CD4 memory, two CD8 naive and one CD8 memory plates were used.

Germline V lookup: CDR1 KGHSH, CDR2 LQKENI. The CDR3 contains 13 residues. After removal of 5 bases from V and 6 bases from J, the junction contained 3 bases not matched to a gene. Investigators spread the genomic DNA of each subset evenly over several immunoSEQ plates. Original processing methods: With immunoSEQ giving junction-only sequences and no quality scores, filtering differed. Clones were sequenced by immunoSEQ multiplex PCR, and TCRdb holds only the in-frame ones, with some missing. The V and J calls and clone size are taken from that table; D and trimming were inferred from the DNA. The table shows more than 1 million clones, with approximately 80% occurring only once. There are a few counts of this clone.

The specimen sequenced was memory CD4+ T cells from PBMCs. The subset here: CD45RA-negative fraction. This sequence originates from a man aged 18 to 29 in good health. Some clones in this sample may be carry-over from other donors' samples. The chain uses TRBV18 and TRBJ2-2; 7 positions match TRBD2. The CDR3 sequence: CASSALAAGELFF. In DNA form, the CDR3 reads TGTGCCAGCTCAGCCCTAGCGGCCGGGGAGCTGTTTTTT.